This is a list of T cell receptor beta chains from one sample in a study of T cell changes during pregnancy in multiple sclerosis. Generated by immunoSEQ multiplex PCR, the TCRdb table keeps only in-frame clones and is missing some. Among around 80,000 clones listed, about 91% were seen once. The sequences come from peripheral blood, collected before pregnancy. These receptors all come from a female donor with multiple sclerosis, enrolled in a pregnancy study. Each CDR3 is given with its conserved first and last residue. The D gene is left open where the match is weak. Size values are once, few and many counts, or a class for expanded clones, and some rows have none.

j_call d_call clone_size v_call cdr3_nt cdr3_aa
TRBJ1-4 TRBD1 NA TRBV4-1 TGCGCCAGCAGCCAAACAGGGACAGAGAATGAAAAACTGTTTTTT CASSQTGTENEKLFF
TRBJ1-1 NA NA TRBV10-3 TGTGCCATCAGGGCCAATACTATGAACACTGAAGCTTTCTTT CAIRANTMNTEAFF
TRBJ2-3 TRBD2 NA TRBV10-2 TGCGCCAGCAGTGTTATCCTAGCGGGCACAGATACGCAGTATTTT CASSVILAGTDTQYF
TRBJ2-2 TRBD1 NA TRBV27 TGTGCCAGCACTATAGAAATGACCGGGACAGGGGTGACCGGGGAGCTGTTTTTT CASTIEMTGTGVTGELFF
TRBJ1-2 NA NA TRBV11-2 TGTGCCAGCAGCTTCCCAGGGCCCCCTGGCTATGGCTACACCTTC CASSFPGPPGYGYTF
TRBJ2-7 NA NA TRBV7-9 TGTGCCAGCAGCTCAAATGGCAGTCCCTACGAGCAGTACTTC CASSSNGSPYEQYF
TRBJ1-2 TRBD1 once TRBV5-6 TGTGCCAGCAGCCCCAGGGGGATCTATGGCTACACCTTC CASSPRGIYGYTF
TRBJ2-2 TRBD2 NA TRBV7-2 TGTGCCAGCGGAACTCCTGGGGGGGGTAGCACCGGGGAGCTGTTTTTT CASGTPGGGSTGELFF
TRBJ2-6 NA once TRBV9 TGTGCCAGCAGCGTGGAGAGCCTAAGCTCTGGGGCCAACGTCCTGACTTTC CASSVESLSSGANVLTF
TRBJ2-5 TRBD2 once TRBV5-6 TGTGCCAGCACCACTAGCGGGGGGGCGGGGGAGACCCAGTACTTC CASTTSGGAGETQYF
TRBJ2-5 TRBD2 NA TRBV5-1 TGCGCCAGCATCCTGGGGGGGACTAGCGGGGTCAGGGAGACCCAGTACTTC CASILGGTSGVRETQYF
TRBJ1-1 NA NA TRBV10-3 TGTGCCATCAGTAACAGGGAAAGCACTGAAGCTTTCTTT CAISNRESTEAFF
TRBJ2-2 TRBD1 NA TRBV6-5 TGTGCCAGCATTTCCGGGACAGGAGACACCGGGGAGCTGTTTTTT CASISGTGDTGELFF
TRBJ2-5 TRBD1 NA TRBV6-1 TGTGCCAGCAGCCTGACAGGGGGCGCGGAGACCCAGTACTTC CASSLTGGAETQYF
TRBJ1-2 NA NA TRBV29-1 TGCAGCGTTGGTTCCATTCATGGCTACACCTTC CSVGSIHGYTF
TRBJ1-6 NA NA TRBV10-3 TGTGCCATCAGCCCCACTAGCTCCTATAATTCACCCCTCCACTTT CAISPTSSYNSPLHF
TRBJ2-7 NA NA TRBV5-5 TGTGCCAGCAGCTTGCCAGGGCCTGCCTACGAGCAGTACTTC CASSLPGPAYEQYF
TRBJ2-1 TRBD2 once TRBV13 TGTGCCAGCAGCTTAAGGAGCGGGGGGCACAATGAGCAGTTCTTC CASSLRSGGHNEQFF
TRBJ1-1 TRBD1 NA TRBV10-3 TGTGCCATCAGGCCAGGACAGGGCGGCACTGAAGCTTTCTTT CAIRPGQGGTEAFF
TRBJ2-7 NA NA TRBV6-5 TGTGCCAGCAGTTCCAGGGGAAGGGAGCAGTACTTC CASSSRGREQYF
TRBJ2-1 NA NA TRBV6-5 TGTGCCAGCAGTTACTGGGACTTTTCCCAGTACAATGAGCAGTTCTTC CASSYWDFSQYNEQFF
TRBJ1-5 TRBD1 NA TRBV5-4 TGTGCCAGCAGCCCAGGGGGAACTGATCAGCCCCAGCATTTT CASSPGGTDQPQHF
TRBJ2-3 TRBD1 once TRBV5-1 TGCGCCAGCCGAGACAGGGGCTGGGACACAGATACGCAGTATTTT CASRDRGWDTDTQYF
TRBJ1-1 TRBD1 NA TRBV18 TGTGCCAGCTCACCCGAAACAGGGGGGTACACTGAAGCTTTCTTT CASSPETGGYTEAFF
TRBJ2-7 NA NA TRBV6-6 TGTGCCAGCAGTCAACAGGGATGGGAGCAGTACTTC CASSQQGWEQYF
TRBJ2-7 TRBD1 NA TRBV29-1 TGCAGCGTTGACAAGACAGGGTTAGGGGAGCAGTACTTC CSVDKTGLGEQYF
TRBJ1-1 NA NA TRBV6-5 TGTGCCAGCAACAAAGGGGGGGAGAACACTGAAGCTTTCTTT CASNKGGENTEAFF
TRBJ1-2 NA NA TRBV5-1 TGCGCCAGCAGTCCGAGTGCAGGTGGCTACACCTTC CASSPSAGGYTF
TRBJ2-2 TRBD1 once TRBV4-1 TGCGCCAGCAGCCCAGGACAGGGATGGGCCGGGGAGCTGTTTTTT CASSPGQGWAGELFF
TRBJ1-4 NA NA TRBV27 TGTGCCAGCAGTTTACTAACTAATGAAAAACTGTTTTTT CASSLLTNEKLFF
TRBJ2-1 TRBD2 NA TRBV5-1 TGCGCCAGCAGTTCCAGCGGGGGGGCCAATGAGCAGTTCTTC CASSSSGGANEQFF
TRBJ2-3 NA NA TRBV2 TGTGCCAGGTCGCGGGGGCCGGACACAGATACGCAGTATTTT CARSRGPDTDTQYF
TRBJ2-3 TRBD2 NA TRBV2 TGTGCCAGCAGTGGCCGCTCCGGGACTAGAGTTTTCGTGCGTAATACGCAGTATTTT CASSGRSGTRVFVRNTQYF
TRBJ2-7 NA NA TRBV6-5 TGTGCCAGCAGTAACAGCCGGGACTTCGGGTACGAGCAGTACTTC CASSNSRDFGYEQYF
TRBJ2-7 NA NA TRBV5-6 TGTGCCAGCAGAGCTGAAGGACAGTCCGACTACGAGCAGTACTTC CASRAEGQSDYEQYF
TRBJ2-5 NA NA TRBV5-5 TGTGCCAGCAGTACCGGGAACGGAAACGTGGAGACCCAGTACTTC CASSTGNGNVETQYF
TRBJ1-1 NA once TRBV4-1 TGCGCCAGCAGCCCCATAAGCGGGGGTCCTGAAGCTTTCTTT CASSPISGGPEAFF
TRBJ1-1 NA NA TRBV27 TGTGCCAGCAGTTTAGTTACATCCAGGGAGAACACTGAAGCTTTCTTT CASSLVTSRENTEAFF
TRBJ1-3 NA once TRBV6-5 TGTGCCAGCAGTTACACAGGAACTGGAAACACCATATATTTT CASSYTGTGNTIYF
TRBJ1-2 NA once TRBV28 TGTGCCAGCAGTCCCGTAGAGAAGGGAGGGAGCTACACCTTC CASSPVEKGGSYTF
TRBJ1-2 NA NA TRBV7-9 TGTGCCAGCAGCTTAGGGCCCGTCACTGGCTACACCTTC CASSLGPVTGYTF
TRBJ2-1 TRBD2 NA TRBV6-6 TGTGCCAGCAGTTCGCCCCGGGGGGGCTACAATGAGCAGTTCTTC CASSSPRGGYNEQFF
TRBJ1-2 TRBD1 NA TRBV19 TGTGCCAGTAGTGTCCGGACAGGGCCCTATGGCTACACCTTC CASSVRTGPYGYTF
TRBJ1-1 NA NA TRBV6-1 TGTGCCAGCACCCGGCGGGGGAACACTGAAGCTTTCTTT CASTRRGNTEAFF
TRBJ2-2 NA NA TRBV2 TGTGCCAGCAGTGAACAGAACACCGGGGAGCTGTTTTTT CASSEQNTGELFF
TRBJ2-7 TRBD1 once TRBV7-2 TGTGCCAGCAGCTTAAAAGACAGGGTGGGGGAGCAGTACTTC CASSLKDRVGEQYF
TRBJ1-1 TRBD1 NA TRBV7-9 TGTGCCAGCAGCCCGCCCGCAGGGGGCATCGCTGAAGCTTTCTTT CASSPPAGGIAEAFF
TRBJ2-5 TRBD2 NA TRBV6-6 TGTGCCACCGTGACTAGCGGGGTTCAAGAGACCCAGTACTTC CATVTSGVQETQYF
TRBJ2-7 NA few TRBV10-3 TGTGCCATCAGTGAGTCAGGACAGTCCTACGAGCAGTACTTC CAISESGQSYEQYF
TRBJ2-1 NA NA TRBV6-1 TGTGCCAGCAGTGAAGCATCTTCAACGGCCTACAATGAGCAGTTCTTC CASSEASSTAYNEQFF
TRBJ2-3 TRBD2 NA TRBV10-3 TGTGCCATCAGAGATAGCGGGGGTCCGGATACGCAGTATTTT CAIRDSGGPDTQYF
TRBJ2-3 TRBD1 once TRBV13 TGTGCCAGCAGCCTCGGGACAGGGGGCAGCGCAGATACGCAGTATTTT CASSLGTGGSADTQYF
TRBJ1-1 TRBD1 NA TRBV7-9 TGTGCCAGCAGCTGGACAGGGATGAACACTGAAGCTTTCTTT CASSWTGMNTEAFF
TRBJ1-4 NA NA TRBV2 TGTGCCAGCAGCGCCAGTTCCTCAGCTAATGAAAAACTGTTTTTT CASSASSSANEKLFF
TRBJ1-2 TRBD1 NA TRBV5-5 TGTGCCAGCAGCTTGACAGGGGGAAGCCTTCTCTATGGCTACACCTTC CASSLTGGSLLYGYTF